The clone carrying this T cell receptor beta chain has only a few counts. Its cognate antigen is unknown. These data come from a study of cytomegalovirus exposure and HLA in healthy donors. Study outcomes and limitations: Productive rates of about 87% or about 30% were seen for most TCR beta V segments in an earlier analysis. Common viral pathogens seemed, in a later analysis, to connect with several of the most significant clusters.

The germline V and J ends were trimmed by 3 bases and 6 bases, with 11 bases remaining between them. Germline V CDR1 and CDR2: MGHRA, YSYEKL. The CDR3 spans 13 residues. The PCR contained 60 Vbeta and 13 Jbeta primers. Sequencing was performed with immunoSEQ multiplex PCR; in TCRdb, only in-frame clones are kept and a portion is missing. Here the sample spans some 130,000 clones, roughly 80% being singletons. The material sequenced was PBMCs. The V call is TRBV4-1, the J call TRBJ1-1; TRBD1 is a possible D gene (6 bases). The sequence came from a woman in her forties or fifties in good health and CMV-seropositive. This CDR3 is CASSQGTMAEAFF. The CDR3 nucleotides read TGCGCCAGCAGCCAGGGGACAATGGCTGAAGCTTTCTTT.